This T cell receptor beta chain was retrieved from a study of neurological immune-mediated disorders. General observations from the study: Private repertoires in all groups were suggested by the absence of shared CDR3 amino acid sequences among expanded clones across subjects.

This clonotype was picked up many times. What it recognizes is unknown. The cDNA came from 5'RACE with 10-nucleotide random UMIs. In every sequencing run, more than 170 million TCR-beta sequences were generated from 15-18 subjects. MiXCR, applied by TCRdb to the 5' RACE reads, yields one record per CDR3 protein. The sample consists of some 120,000 distinct CDR3 sequences, roughly 3.2% of them appearing once. Sequencing input: PBMCs. The clonotype originates from a woman aged 25-40 years with multiple sclerosis.

The CDR3 spells CASSSAGAALEQFF. The CDR3 nucleotides read TGTGCCAGCAGCTCAGCGGGGGCGGCTCTGGAGCAGTTCTTC. V usage is TRBV7-2 and J usage is TRBJ2-1; 8 bases are shared with TRBD2. The CDR3 length is 14 residues. CDR1 SGHTA and CDR2 FQGNSA come from the germline V gene. V shed 4 bases, J shed 10 bases, and the junction held 9 bases outside the gene matches.